This T cell receptor (beta chain) was identified in a study of OX40 agonist ivuxolimab in advanced cancers. Study at large: Three patients responded partially, comprising one with hepatocellular carcinoma and two with cutaneous melanoma. Whole-study findings and limits: Averaged across samples, CD8+ T cells carried more expanded clones than CD4+ did.

The method was immunoSEQ multiplex PCR; TCRdb's version includes in-frame clones alone and lacks a portion of them. The table lists roughly 53,000 clones, 70% to 90% of them singletons. Germline V gene lookup returns CDR1 LNHDA and CDR2 SQIVND (reference sequence). Unmatched junction bases numbered 3, after V lost 2 bases and J lost 3 bases. The CDR3 is 14 amino acids. Concerning this clone itself: Its target is not known.

Patients who had autoimmune disease history or got systemic immunosuppression were left out. Source: CD4+ or CD8+ T cells sorted from blood, taken in a trial of the OX40 agonist ivuxolimab. This rearrangement joins TRBV19 to TRBJ2-7; 8 bases line up with TRBD1. The TCR sequence derives from an adult with an advanced solid tumor such as melanoma, head and neck, liver or kidney cancer. The CDR3 region has the DNA TGTGCCAGTAGTATAAGGACAGGGCACTACGAGCAGTACTTC. Translation: CASSIRTGHYEQYF.